These 4 T cell receptor beta chains were all obtained from the same sample, sequenced in a study of T cell changes during pregnancy in multiple sclerosis. Using immunoSEQ multiplex PCR, the repertoire was profiled, and TCRdb retains in-frame clones only, with some absent. This sample has 60,000 to 70,000 clones, with approximately 90% found just once. The input for sequencing was peripheral blood, taken in the second trimester of pregnancy. The receptors derive from a female donor with multiple sclerosis, enrolled in a pregnancy study.

This clone was detected only once. Here the CDR3 DNA reads TGTGCCAGCAGCCCCATAGATACGCAGTATTTT. Residues: CASSPIDTQYF. The rearrangement links TRBV7-7 to TRBJ2-3, with unresolved D. This CDR3 has 11 residues. Germline lookup yields CDR1 SSHAT and CDR2 FNYEAQ (reference sequence). V lost 5 bases and J 5 bases, leaving 5 bases between the germline ends. Variable domain in full (rest from reference TRBV7-7 and TRBJ2-3): GAGVSQSPRYKVTKRGQDVTLRCDPISSHATLYWYQQALGQGPEFLTYFNYEAQPDKSGLPSDRFSAERPEGSISTLTIQRTEQRDSAMYRCASSPIDTQYFGPGTRLTVL.

This rearrangement joins TRBV5-4 to TRBJ2-5; the match to TRBD1 covers 8 bases. Germline-derived CDR1 and CDR2 are SGHNT and YYREEE (reference sequence). V shed 4 bases and J 1 base; nucleotides not matched to a gene: 6. This CDR3 comprises 15 residues. The chain's CDR3 is CASSMGQAIQETQYF. CDR3 DNA sequence: TGTGCCAGCAGCATGGGACAGGCGATCCAAGAGACCCAGTACTTC.

J is TRBJ2-7 and V is TRBV4-1; 9 nucleotides match TRBD2. The V gene's germline CDR1 is MGHRA and CDR2 YSYEKL. Trimming took 1 base from V and 2 from J; bases not matched to a gene: 6. The CDR3 totals 16 residues. CDR3 loop: CASSQGSGSPPYEQYF. For the CDR3, the DNA is TGCGCCAGCAGCCAAGGTAGCGGGAGTCCTCCCTACGAGCAGTACTTC.

For this clone: Other DNA sequences from this sample encode an identical CDR3 as well. V gene TRBV20-1 combines with J gene TRBJ1-1; 10 bases agree with TRBD1. V dropped 5 bases and J dropped 6; count of bases not matched to a gene: 0. Germline CDR1 is DFQATT and CDR2 is SNEGSKA (reference sequence). The CDR3 consists of 11 residues. As DNA, the CDR3 is TGCAGTGCTGGACAGGGGGCTGAAGCTTTCTTT. Its protein is CSAGQGAEAFF.